The 13 T cell receptor beta chains below were found in one sample sequenced in a study of blood T cells in healthy people across ages. PCR was performed a second time for roughly 6 to 12 cycles using a sample-barcoded 5' primer and a J-beta primer mix. TCRdb analysed the 5' RACE reads with MiXCR anew, one entry per CDR3 protein. Of more than 650,000 distinct CDR3 sequences listed, about a quarter are singletons. The same data also contributed to another study, on T cells of mothers and their children.

Sequencing was done on a sample of blood. The receptors originated from a boy aged 5-17 years in good health.

This clonotype was detected only a few times. The V gene is TRBV4-1, the J gene TRBJ2-3, with D unclear. The J call may not be correct, given that the DNA end is closer to TRBJ1-5. This CDR3 is 16 amino acids long. Germline V gene data show CDR1 as MGHRA and CDR2 as YSYEKL. The CDR3 here is CASSQGSGRITDTQHF. CDR3 bases: TGCGCCAGCAGCCAGGGGTCGGGGAGGATCACAGATACGCAGCATTTT.

This clonotype has a handful of counts. V usage is TRBV2 and J usage is TRBJ1-5; D unclear. Germline V lookup: CDR1 SNHLY, CDR2 FYNNEI. V shed 6 bases and J shed 2 bases, with 11 bases lying between them. CDR3 length: 14 residues. The CDR3 loop reads CASSGGSGNQPQHF. The CDR3 coding sequence is TGTGCCAGCAGCGGAGGCAGCGGCAATCAGCCCCAGCATTTT.

This clonotype was seen a few times. The chain has TRBV7-9 and TRBJ2-5; no clear D. Germline V gene sequence: CDR1 SEHNR, CDR2 FQNEAQ (reference sequence). Trimming cost V 6 bases and J 11 bases, with 25 bases left between them. The CDR3 runs to 15 residues. CDR3 in DNA: TGTGCCAGCAGTCCCCCAGTAGGAGACTCGCTAGAGCAGTACTTC. Its translation is CASSPPVGDSLEQYF. Full variable domain (remainder filled in from reference TRBV7-9 and TRBJ2-5): DTGVSQNPRHKITKRGQNVTFRCDPISEHNRLYWYRQTLGQGPEFLTYFQNEAQLEKSRLLSDRFSAERPKGSFSTLEIQRTEQGDSAMYLCASSPPVGDSLEQYFGPGTRLLVL.

J is TRBJ2-6 and V is TRBV5-1, with D perhaps matching TRBD1 (5 bases). Trimming took 4 bases from V and 0 from J, leaving 14 bases between them. Germline V gives CDR1 SGHRS, CDR2 YFSETQ. The CDR3 covers 17 residues. The DNA of the CDR3 is TGCGCCAGCAGCCCAATCACAGGTATCTCTGGGGCCAACGTCCTGACTTTC. It translates to CASSPITGISGANVLTF. Filled out from reference TRBV5-1 and TRBJ2-6, the complete variable domain reads KAGVTQTPRYLIKTRGQQVTLSCSPISGHRSVSWYQQTPGQGLQFLFEYFSETQRNKGNFPGRFSGRQFSNSRSEMNVSTLELGDSALYLCASSPITGISGANVLTFGAGSRLTVL.

V is TRBV12-3 or TRBV12-4 and J is TRBJ2-1, with D possibly called TRBD1 or TRBD2 (6 bases each). Trimming took off 6 bases at V and 7 bases at J, with 22 bases between the two ends. The CDR3 is 16 amino acids. This CDR3 is CASRSIAVGARNEQFF. Here the CDR3 DNA reads TGTGCCAGCAGGAGTATAGCGGTGGGGGCCAGGAATGAGCAGTTCTTC.

This clonotype was detected only a few times. The chain recombines TRBV11-2 with TRBJ2-1; D may correspond to TRBD1 or TRBD2 (6 bases each). The V end lost 5 bases, the J end lost 9 bases, and 23 bases lay between the germline ends. The CDR3 consists of 16 residues. CDR1 is SGHAT, CDR2 FQNNGV, per germline. CDR3 sequence reads: CASSQRGDNGLTEQFF. CDR3 sequence (DNA): TGTGCCAGCAGCCAGAGGGGGGACAATGGGCTAACTGAGCAGTTCTTC.

The chain has TRBV27 and TRBJ2-6; no clear D. This CDR3 has 15 residues. The V and J ends lost 0 bases and 0 bases respectively, with 3 bases between them. The germline V gene encodes CDR1 MNHEY and CDR2 SMNVEV (reference sequence). CDR3 DNA sequence: TGTGCCAGCAGTTTATCCGCCTCTGGGGCCAACGTCCTGACTTTC. It codes for CASSLSASGANVLTF.

The chain combines TRBV20-1 with TRBJ2-3; possible D gene TRBD2, 5 bases. Germline assignment: CDR1 DFQATT and CDR2 SNEGSKA (reference sequence). V lost 4 bases, J lost 4 bases, and 12 bases lay in between. The length of the CDR3 is 13 residues. The CDR3 reads CSAITSVADTQYF. CDR3 in DNA: TGCAGTGCTATCACTAGTGTGGCAGATACGCAGTATTTT.

This clonotype has more than one count but fewer than ten. The chain combines TRBV12-3 or TRBV12-4 with TRBJ1-6, with D perhaps matching TRBD1 (5 bases). The V end was cut by 3 bases, the J end by 5 bases, with 11 bases between. This CDR3 has 15 residues. CDR3 protein: CASSFSRTNNSPLHF. In nucleotides, the CDR3 is TGTGCCAGCAGTTTCTCTCGGACAAATAATTCACCCCTCCACTTT.

This clonotype was seen a few times. V and J are TRBV2 and TRBJ1-1; D is possibly TRBD1 (5 bases). V was trimmed by 6 bases and J by 7 bases, leaving 9 bases between them. This CDR3 region has 11 residues. Per the germline V gene, CDR1 is SNHLY and CDR2 is FYNNEI. The CDR3 spells CASRGTGEAFF. The CDR3 bases are TGTGCCAGCAGGGGGACCGGTGAAGCTTTCTTT.

This clonotype was seen more than once but under ten times. The rearrangement links TRBV5-1 to TRBJ1-5; maybe TRBD1 (6 bases). CDR3 length: 16 amino acids. The germline CDR1 and CDR2 sequences are SGHRS and YFSETQ. The ends were cut back, 4 bases at V and 2 bases at J, with 16 bases in the middle. The CDR3, as DNA: TGCGCCAGCAGCCTATACAGGGTGAGGGGCAATCAGCCCCAGCATTTT. Translated: CASSLYRVRGNQPQHF.

The CDR3 protein is CATSRGSPGETQYF. CDR3 in DNA: TGTGCCACCAGCAGAGGGTCCCCGGGAGAGACCCAGTACTTC. This chain connects TRBV15 to TRBJ2-5; D is unresolved. Per the germline V gene, CDR1 is LNHNV and CDR2 is YYDKDF (reference sequence). V was clipped by 1 base and J by 4 bases, with 10 bases between them. The CDR3 runs 14 residues.

The J gene is TRBJ2-7, the V gene TRBV5-1; 9 bases are shared with TRBD1. Germline lookup yields CDR1 SGHRS and CDR2 YFSETQ. V lost 4 bases, J lost 0 bases, and 8 bases stayed unmatched. This CDR3 region has 16 residues. CDR3 DNA: TGCGCCAGCAGCACGGTCGGACAGGGGTCCTCCTACGAGCAGTACTTC. Translated: CASSTVGQGSSYEQYF.